This T cell receptor beta chain was documented in a study of cytomegalovirus exposure and HLA in healthy donors. These donors, healthy bone marrow donors, were studied. Study observations and caveats: As a later analysis showed, several of the most significant clusters appeared to be linked to common viral pathogens.

The primer mix had 60 Vbeta and 13 Jbeta primers. Sequencing used immunoSEQ multiplex PCR; TCRdb keeps in-frame clones, though not all of them. The repertoire holds around 200,000 clones, roughly 79% seen once, with 1.8% in the top ten. Regarding this clone: Its antigen is still unknown.

CDR1 SGDLS and CDR2 YYNGEE come from the germline V gene. Trimming at V came to 0 bases and at J to 4 bases, leaving 9 bases not matched to a gene. The CDR3 sequence is 17 residues long. The sample consisted of PBMCs. The J gene is TRBJ2-1, the V gene TRBV9; 8 bases line up with TRBD2. The TCR comes from a male donor in good health and CMV-seronegative. This CDR3 reads CASSVGSTSGPYNEQFF. Written as DNA, the CDR3 is TGTGCCAGCAGCGTAGGGTCTACTAGCGGACCGTACAATGAGCAGTTCTTC.